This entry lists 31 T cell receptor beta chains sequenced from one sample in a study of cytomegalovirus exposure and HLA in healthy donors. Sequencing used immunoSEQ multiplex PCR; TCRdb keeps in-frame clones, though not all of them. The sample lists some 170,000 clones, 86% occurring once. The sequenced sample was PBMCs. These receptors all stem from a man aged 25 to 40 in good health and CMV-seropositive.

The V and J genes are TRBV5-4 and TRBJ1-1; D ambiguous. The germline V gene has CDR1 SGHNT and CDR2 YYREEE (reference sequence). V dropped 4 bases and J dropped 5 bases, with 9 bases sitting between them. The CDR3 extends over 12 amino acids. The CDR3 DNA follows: TGTGCCAGCAGCCTGTTTTGGACTGAAGCTTTCTTT. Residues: CASSLFWTEAFF.

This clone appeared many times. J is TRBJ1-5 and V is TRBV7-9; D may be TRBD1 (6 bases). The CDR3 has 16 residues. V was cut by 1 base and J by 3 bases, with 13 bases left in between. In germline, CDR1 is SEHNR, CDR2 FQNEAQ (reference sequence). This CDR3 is CASSLGTTGTNQPQHF. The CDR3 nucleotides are TGTGCCAGCAGCTTAGGGACAACAGGGACCAATCAGCCCCAGCATTTT.

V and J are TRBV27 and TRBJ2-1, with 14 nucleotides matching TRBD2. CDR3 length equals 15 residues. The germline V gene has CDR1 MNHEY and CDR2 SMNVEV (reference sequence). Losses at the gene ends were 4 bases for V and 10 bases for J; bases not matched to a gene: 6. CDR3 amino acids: CASSSGTSGSGEQFF. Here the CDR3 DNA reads TGTGCCAGCAGTTCTGGGACTAGCGGGAGTGGGGAGCAGTTCTTC.

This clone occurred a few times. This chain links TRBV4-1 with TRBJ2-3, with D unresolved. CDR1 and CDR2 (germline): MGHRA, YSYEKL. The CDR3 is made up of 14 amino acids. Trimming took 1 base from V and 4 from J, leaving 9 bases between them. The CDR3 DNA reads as TGCGCCAGCAGCCAAGTGATAGGGCCAGATACGCAGTATTTT. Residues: CASSQVIGPDTQYF.

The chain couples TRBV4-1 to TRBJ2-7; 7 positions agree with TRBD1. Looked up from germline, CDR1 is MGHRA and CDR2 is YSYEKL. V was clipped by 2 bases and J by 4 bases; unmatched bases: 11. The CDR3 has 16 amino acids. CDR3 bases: TGCGCCAGCAGCCAACCTGCAGAGGGACAGAGTTACGAGCAGTACTTC. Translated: CASSQPAEGQSYEQYF.

CDR3 residues: CASSTEPGGSTDTQYF. The CDR3 region has the DNA TGCGCCAGCAGCACCGAACCAGGGGGGAGCACAGATACGCAGTATTTT. The genes are TRBV5-1 and TRBJ2-3, with D maybe TRBD1 (7 bases). Deletions cut 4 bases from V and 0 bases from J, with 15 bases between. CDR1 and CDR2 from the germline V gene are SGHRS and YFSETQ. CDR3 length: 16 residues.

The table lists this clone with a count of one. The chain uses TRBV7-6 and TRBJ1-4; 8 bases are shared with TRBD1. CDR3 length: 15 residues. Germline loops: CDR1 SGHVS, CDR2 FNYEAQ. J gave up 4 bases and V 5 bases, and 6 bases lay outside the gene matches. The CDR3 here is CASSPGQGNNEKLFF. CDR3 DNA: TGTGCCAGCAGCCCCGGACAGGGAAATAATGAAAAACTGTTTTTT.

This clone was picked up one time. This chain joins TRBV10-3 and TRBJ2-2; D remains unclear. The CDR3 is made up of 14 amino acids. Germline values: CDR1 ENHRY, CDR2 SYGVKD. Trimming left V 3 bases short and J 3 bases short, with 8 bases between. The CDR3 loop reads CAISESLDTGELFF. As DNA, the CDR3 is TGTGCCATCAGTGAATCGTTGGACACCGGGGAGCTGTTTTTT.

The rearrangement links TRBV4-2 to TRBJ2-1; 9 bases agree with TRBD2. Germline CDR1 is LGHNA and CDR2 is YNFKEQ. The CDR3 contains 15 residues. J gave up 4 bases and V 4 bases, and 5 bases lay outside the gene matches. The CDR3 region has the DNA TGTGCCAGCAGCCGGACTAGCGCCCTTTACAATGAGCAGTTCTTC. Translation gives CASSRTSALYNEQFF.

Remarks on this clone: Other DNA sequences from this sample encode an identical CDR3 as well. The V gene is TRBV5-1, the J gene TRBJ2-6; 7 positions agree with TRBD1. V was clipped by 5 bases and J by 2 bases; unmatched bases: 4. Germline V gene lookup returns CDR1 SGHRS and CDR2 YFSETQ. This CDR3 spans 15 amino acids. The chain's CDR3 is CASSFDRAGANVLTF. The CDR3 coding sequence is TGCGCCAGCAGTTTCGACAGGGCTGGGGCCAACGTCCTGACTTTC. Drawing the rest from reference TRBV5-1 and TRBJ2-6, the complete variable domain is KAGVTQTPRYLIKTRGQQVTLSCSPISGHRSVSWYQQTPGQGLQFLFEYFSETQRNKGNFPGRFSGRQFSNSRSEMNVSTLELGDSALYLCASSFDRAGANVLTFGAGSRLTVL.

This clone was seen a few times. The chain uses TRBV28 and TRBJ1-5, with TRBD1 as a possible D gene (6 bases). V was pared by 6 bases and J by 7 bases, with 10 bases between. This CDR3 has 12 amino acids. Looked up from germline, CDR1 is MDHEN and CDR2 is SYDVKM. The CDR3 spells CASRIQGQPQHF. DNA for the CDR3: TGTGCCAGCAGGATCCAGGGGCAGCCCCAGCATTTT.

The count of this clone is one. The CDR3 coding sequence is TGTGCCTGGAGTACAGGGGGGGATCAGCCCCAGCATTTT. Residues: CAWSTGGDQPQHF. The V call is TRBV30, the J call TRBJ1-5; 8 bases are a match to TRBD1. CDR1 is GTSNPN and CDR2 is SVGIG in the germline V gene (reference sequence). This CDR3 is built from 13 residues. Losses at the gene ends were 2 bases for V and 5 bases for J; bases not matched to a gene: 2. The full variable domain, rest sourced from reference TRBV30 and TRBJ1-5, is SQTIHQWPATLVQPVGSPLSLECTVEGTSNPNLYWYRQAAGRGLQLLFYSVGIGQISSEVPQNLSASRPQDRQFILSSKKLLLSDSGFYLCAWSTGGDQPQHFGDGTRLSIL.

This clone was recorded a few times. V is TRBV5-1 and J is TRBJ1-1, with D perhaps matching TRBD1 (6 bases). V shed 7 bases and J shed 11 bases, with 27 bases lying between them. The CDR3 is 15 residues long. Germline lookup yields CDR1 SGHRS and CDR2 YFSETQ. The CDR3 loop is CASHRSRDIMNQAFF. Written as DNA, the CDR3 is TGCGCCAGCCACAGGTCGCGGGACATTATGAATCAGGCTTTCTTT. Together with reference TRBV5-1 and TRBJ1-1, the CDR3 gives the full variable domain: KAGVTQTPRYLIKTRGQQVTLSCSPISGHRSVSWYQQTPGQGLQFLFEYFSETQRNKGNFPGRFSGRQFSNSRSEMNVSTLELGDSALYLCASHRSRDIMNQAFFGQGTRLTVV.

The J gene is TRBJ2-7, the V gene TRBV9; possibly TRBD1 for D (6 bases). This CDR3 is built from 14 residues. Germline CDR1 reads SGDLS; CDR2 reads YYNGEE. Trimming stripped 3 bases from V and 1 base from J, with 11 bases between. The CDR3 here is CASSAQGGSYEQYF. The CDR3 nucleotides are TGTGCCAGCAGCGCACAGGGTGGGTCCTACGAGCAGTACTTC.

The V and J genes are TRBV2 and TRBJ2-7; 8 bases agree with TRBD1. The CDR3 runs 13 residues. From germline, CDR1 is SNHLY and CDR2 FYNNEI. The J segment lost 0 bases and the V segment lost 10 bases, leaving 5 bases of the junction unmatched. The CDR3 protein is CATTGGTSYEQYF. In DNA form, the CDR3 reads TGTGCCACCACAGGGGGTACCTCCTACGAGCAGTACTTC.

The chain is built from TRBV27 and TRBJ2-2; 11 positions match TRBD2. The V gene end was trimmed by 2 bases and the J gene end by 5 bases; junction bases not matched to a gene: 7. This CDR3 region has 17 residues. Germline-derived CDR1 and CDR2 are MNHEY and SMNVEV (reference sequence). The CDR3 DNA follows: TGTGCCAGCAGTTTAGGTAGCGCTAGCGGGAGGACCGGGGAGCTGTTTTTT. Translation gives CASSLGSASGRTGELFF.

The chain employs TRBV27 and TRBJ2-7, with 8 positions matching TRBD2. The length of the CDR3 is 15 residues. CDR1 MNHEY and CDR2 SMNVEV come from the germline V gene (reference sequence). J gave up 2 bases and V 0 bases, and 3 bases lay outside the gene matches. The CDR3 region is CASSLSSGTPYEQYF. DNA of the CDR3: TGTGCCAGCAGTTTATCTAGCGGGACACCCTACGAGCAGTACTTC.

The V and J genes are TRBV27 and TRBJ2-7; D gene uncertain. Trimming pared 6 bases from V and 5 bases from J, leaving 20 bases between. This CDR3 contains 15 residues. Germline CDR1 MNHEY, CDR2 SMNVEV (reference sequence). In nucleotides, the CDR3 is TGTGCCAGCAGCCCTTTCTCCGTGAGCCGAGACGAGCAGTACTTC. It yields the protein CASSPFSVSRDEQYF.

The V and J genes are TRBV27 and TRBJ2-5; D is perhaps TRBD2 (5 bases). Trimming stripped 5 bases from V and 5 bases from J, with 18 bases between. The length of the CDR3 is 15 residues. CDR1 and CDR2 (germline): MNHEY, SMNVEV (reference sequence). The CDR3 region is CASSPGSSTGETQYF. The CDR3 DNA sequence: TGTGCCAGCAGTCCGGGATCTTCCACGGGGGAGACCCAGTACTTC.

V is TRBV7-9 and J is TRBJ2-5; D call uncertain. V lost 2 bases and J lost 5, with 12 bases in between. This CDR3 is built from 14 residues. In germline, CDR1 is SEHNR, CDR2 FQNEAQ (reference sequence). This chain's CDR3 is CASSLMGSWETQYF. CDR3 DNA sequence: TGTGCCAGCAGCTTAATGGGATCTTGGGAGACCCAGTACTTC. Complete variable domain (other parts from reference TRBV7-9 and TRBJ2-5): DTGVSQNPRHKITKRGQNVTFRCDPISEHNRLYWYRQTLGQGPEFLTYFQNEAQLEKSRLLSDRFSAERPKGSFSTLEIQRTEQGDSAMYLCASSLMGSWETQYFGPGTRLLVL.

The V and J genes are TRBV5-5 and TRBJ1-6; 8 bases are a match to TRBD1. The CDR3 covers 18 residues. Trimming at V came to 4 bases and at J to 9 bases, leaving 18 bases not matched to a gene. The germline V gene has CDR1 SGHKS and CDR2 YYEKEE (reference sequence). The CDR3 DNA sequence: TGTGCCAGCAGCCAATCTCCTTTACAGGGGGTGTCCAGTTCACCCCTCCACTTT. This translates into CASSQSPLQGVSSSPLHF.

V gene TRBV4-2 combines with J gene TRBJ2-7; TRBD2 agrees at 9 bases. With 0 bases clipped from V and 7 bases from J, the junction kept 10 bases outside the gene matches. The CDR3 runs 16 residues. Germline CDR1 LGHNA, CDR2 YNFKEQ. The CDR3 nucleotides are TGTGCCAGCAGCCAAGATCCGGGGACTAGCCGTCGGGAGCAGTACTTC. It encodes CASSQDPGTSRREQYF.

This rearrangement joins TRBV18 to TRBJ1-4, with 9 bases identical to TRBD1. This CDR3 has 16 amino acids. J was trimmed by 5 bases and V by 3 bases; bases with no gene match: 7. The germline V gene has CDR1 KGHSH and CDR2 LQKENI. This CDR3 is CASSPSTGGSNEKLFF. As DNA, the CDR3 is TGTGCCAGCTCACCTTCAACAGGGGGCTCAAATGAAAAACTGTTTTTT.

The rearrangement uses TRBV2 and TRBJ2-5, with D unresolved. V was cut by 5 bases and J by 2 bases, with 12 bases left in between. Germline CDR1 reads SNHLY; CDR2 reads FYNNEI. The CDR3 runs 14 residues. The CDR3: CASSRAQGQETQYF. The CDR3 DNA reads TGTGCCAGCAGTCGGGCCCAAGGGCAAGAGACCCAGTACTTC.

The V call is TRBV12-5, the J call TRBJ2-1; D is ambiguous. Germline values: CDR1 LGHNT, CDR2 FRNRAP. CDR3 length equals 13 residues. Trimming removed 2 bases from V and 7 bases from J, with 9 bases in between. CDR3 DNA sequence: TGTGCTAGTGGTTTGTCCCGTTCGAATGAGCAGTTCTTC. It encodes CASGLSRSNEQFF. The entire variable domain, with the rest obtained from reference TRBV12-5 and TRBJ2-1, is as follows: DARVTQTPRHKVTEMGQEVTMRCQPILGHNTVFWYRQTMMQGLELLAYFRNRAPLDDSGMPKDRFSAEMPDATLATLKIQPSEPRDSAVYFCASGLSRSNEQFFGPGTRLTVL.

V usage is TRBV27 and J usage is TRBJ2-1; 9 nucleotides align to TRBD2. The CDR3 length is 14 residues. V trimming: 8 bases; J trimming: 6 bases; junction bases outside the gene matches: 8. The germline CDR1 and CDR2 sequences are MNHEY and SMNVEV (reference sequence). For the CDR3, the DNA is TGTGCCAGCTCGCCAGCGGGGGGCCCCAATGAGCAGTTCTTC. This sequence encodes CASSPAGGPNEQFF.

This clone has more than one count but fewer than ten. The CDR3 DNA reads as TGCGCCAGCAGCACCTACGGAGGATGGGATGAGCAGTTCTTC. It specifies CASSTYGGWDEQFF. This sequence joins TRBV5-1 and TRBJ2-1; tentative D call: TRBD2 (5 bases). There are 14 residues in the CDR3. The V end was cut by 4 bases, the J end by 8 bases, with 16 bases between. The germline V gene encodes CDR1 SGHRS and CDR2 YFSETQ. Full variable domain (missing parts from reference TRBV5-1 and TRBJ2-1): KAGVTQTPRYLIKTRGQQVTLSCSPISGHRSVSWYQQTPGQGLQFLFEYFSETQRNKGNFPGRFSGRQFSNSRSEMNVSTLELGDSALYLCASSTYGGWDEQFFGPGTRLTVL.

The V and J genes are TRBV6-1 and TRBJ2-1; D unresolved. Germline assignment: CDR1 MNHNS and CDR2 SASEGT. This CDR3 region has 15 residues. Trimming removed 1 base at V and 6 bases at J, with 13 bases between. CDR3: CASSEVHFSGNEQFF. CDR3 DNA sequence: TGTGCCAGCAGTGAAGTGCACTTTTCCGGCAATGAGCAGTTCTTC.

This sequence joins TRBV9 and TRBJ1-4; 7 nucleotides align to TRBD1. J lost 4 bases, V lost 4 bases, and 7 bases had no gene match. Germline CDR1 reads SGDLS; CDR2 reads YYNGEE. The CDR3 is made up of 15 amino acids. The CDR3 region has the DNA TGTGCCAGCAGCCCCCGGACAGGCCGTAATGAAAAACTGTTTTTT. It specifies CASSPRTGRNEKLFF.

CDR3 amino acids: CASSPDTRDEQYF. The CDR3, as DNA: TGTGCCAGCTCACCTGATACGAGGGACGAGCAGTACTTC. V usage is TRBV18 and J usage is TRBJ2-7; D is possibly TRBD2 (5 bases). CDR1 and CDR2 (germline): KGHSH, LQKENI. This CDR3 spans 13 amino acids. V was trimmed by 3 bases and J by 5 bases, leaving 11 bases between them.

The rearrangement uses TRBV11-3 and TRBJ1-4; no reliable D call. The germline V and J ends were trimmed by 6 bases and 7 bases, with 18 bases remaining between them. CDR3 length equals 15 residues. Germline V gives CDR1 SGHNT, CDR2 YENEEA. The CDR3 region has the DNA TGTGCCAGCAGGTCCGGACCTGTCCGGGCTGAAAAACTGTTTTTT. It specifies CASRSGPVRAEKLFF. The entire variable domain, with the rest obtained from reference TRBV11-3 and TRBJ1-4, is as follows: EAGVVQSPRYKIIEKKQPVAFWCNPISGHNTLYWYLQNLGQGPELLIRYENEEAVDDSQLPKDRFSAERLKGVDSTLKIQPAELGDSAVYLCASRSGPVRAEKLFFGSGTQLSVL.